The rows below give T cell receptor beta chains drawn from one sample of a study of blood T cells in healthy people across ages. TCRdb called the 5' RACE reads again in MiXCR, with one record for every CDR3 protein. The table lists a few hundred thousand distinct CDR3 sequences, about 49% of them singletons. What was sequenced was blood. The receptors come from a man aged 55 to 69 in good health. The CDR3 runs from the conserved cysteine through the conserved F or W. D genes are given only for firm matches. Expanded clones get a size class; other rows say once, few or many, or leave the size out.

D	size	J	V	DNA	CDR3
-	few	TRBJ2-7	TRBV4-1	TGCGCCAGCAGCCAAGCGCCGCAGGGTGACGAGCAGTACTTC	CASSQAPQGDEQYF
-	-	TRBJ2-5	TRBV18	TGTGCCAGCTCAACTTACGAGACCCAGTACTTC	CASSTYETQYF
-	few	TRBJ1-4	TRBV12-3/TRBV12-4	TGTGCCAGCAGCTTAAACCCAGGGAGCATAAAACTGTTTTTT	CASSLNPGSIKLFF
-	-	TRBJ2-7	TRBV6-2/TRBV6-3	TGTGCCAGCAGTCGGGAGAGGTTGTACGAGCAGTACTTC	CASSRERLYEQYF
TRBD2	-	TRBJ2-5	TRBV18	TGTGCCAGCTCACCTGGAGGGAGGGGATACCAAGAGACCCAGTACTTC	CASSPGGRGYQETQYF
-	-	TRBJ1-5	TRBV14	TGTGCCAGCATGGGGGCGTGTGGGTGGCAGCCCCAGCATTTT	CASMGACGWQPQHF
-	-	TRBJ2-7	TRBV7-7	TGTGCTAGCAGCTTAGATGGGGATTCGGACGAGCAGTACTTC	CASSLDGDSDEQYF
-	many	TRBJ1-6	TRBV10-2	TGCGCCAGCAGTTTCCCAGGGGTGGCTTCACCCCTCCACTTT	CASSFPGVASPLHF
TRBD1	-	TRBJ1-6	TRBV12-3/TRBV12-4	TGTGCCAGCAGTTCCGGGACAGCCCATGATTCACCCCTCCACTTT	CASSSGTAHDSPLHF
-	once	TRBJ2-7	TRBV6-2/TRBV6-3	TGTGCCAGCAGTTACCGGGAGTACAATGAGCAGTACTTC	CASSYREYNEQYF
-	-	TRBJ2-6	TRBV20-1	TGCAGTGCTTCCGGGACCGCCCCCTCTGGGGCCAACGTCCTGACTTTC	CSASGTAPSGANVLTF
TRBD2	-	TRBJ2-3	TRBV5-1	TGCGCCAGCAGCTTGGCGGGACTACGAACCACAGATTCGCAGTATTTT	CASSLAGLRTTDSQYF
TRBD1	-	TRBJ2-7	TRBV20-1	TGCAGTGCTAGCCCCTGGACAGGGGGCCCCTACGAGCAGTACTTC	CSASPWTGGPYEQYF
TRBD2	-	TRBJ2-1	TRBV3-1	TGTGCCAGCAGCCAAGACGAGACCGGGACTAGCGGGAGAAGGGGCTACAATGAGCAGTTCTTC	CASSQDETGTSGRRGYNEQFF
TRBD1	once	TRBJ2-1	TRBV12-3/TRBV12-4	TGTGCCAGCAGTTTAGAGGGGGCGAGGGACGCCAACAATGAGCAGTTCTTC	CASSLEGARDANNEQFF
-	-	TRBJ1-4	TRBV12-3/TRBV12-4	TGTGCCAGCAGGCCAAGGGGGGCTAATGAAAAACTGTTTTTT	CASRPRGANEKLFF
-	-	TRBJ2-2	TRBV6-5	TGTGCCAGCGGGACTCGAGGCGGGGAGCTGTTTTTT	CASGTRGGELFF
-	-	TRBJ2-5	TRBV2	TGTGCCAGCACGGGCTCGCGGCAAGAGACCCAGTACTTC	CASTGSRQETQYF
-	once	TRBJ2-5	TRBV10-1	TGCGCCAGCAGCCGGGACCTGGGCCAGACCCAGTACTTC	CASSRDLGQTQYF
TRBD2	-	TRBJ2-1	TRBV20-1	TGCAGTGCTAGAGACCTCACTAGCGGCAATGAGCAGTTCTTC	CSARDLTSGNEQFF
-	-	TRBJ1-4	TRBV15	TGTGCCACCAGCAGACTACGACAGGCAACTAATGAAAAACTGTTTTTT	CATSRLRQATNEKLFF
-	-	TRBJ2-3	TRBV20-1	TGCAGTGCCACAATCCCCCCCGATACGCAGTATTTT	CSATIPPDTQYF
-	-	TRBJ1-6	TRBV19	TGTGCCAGTAGTGTCGAGACAGGCGTCTATAATTCACCCCTCCACTTT	CASSVETGVYNSPLHF
TRBD1	-	TRBJ1-2	TRBV20-1	TGCAGTGCTTGGGACAGTGCTAACTATGGCTACACCTTC	CSAWDSANYGYTF
TRBD2	-	TRBJ2-3	TRBV12-3/TRBV12-4	TGTGCCAGCAATCCTCCTAGCGGGATAACAGATACGCAGTATTTT	CASNPPSGITDTQYF